This TCR beta chain was identified in a study of PD-L1 blockade in urothelial cancer. Sequenced by immunoSEQ multiplex PCR; TCRdb stores in-frame clones only, minus some. The top ten hold 5% to 7% of the sample, which has more than 55,000 clones, 75% to 85% seen once. The germline V gene has CDR1 SGHVS and CDR2 FNYEAQ. The V gene lost 2 bases and the J gene lost 3 bases, with 10 bases spanning the gap. The CDR3 has 14 amino acids. Time point indicated: pretreatment peripheral blood. This TCR derives from a man between 70 and 80 years old with urothelial cancer. This specimen consisted of PBMCs, obtained around atezolizumab (anti-PD-L1) treatment. The chain uses TRBV7-6 and TRBJ1-1, with D possibly matching TRBD1 (5 bases). CDR3 loop: CASSLTGGDTEAFF. CDR3 DNA sequence: TGTGCCAGCAGCTTAACGGGAGGGGACACTGAAGCTTTCTTT.